The 26 T cell receptor beta chains given below trace back to one sample, sequenced in a study of blood T cell repertoires in COVID-19. Here immunoSEQ multiplex PCR was the method, and the copy in TCRdb shows in-frame clones only, minus some. The sample has 360,000 or so clones, nearly 90% seen once. Material for sequencing was PBMCs or T cells enriched from blood (not recorded which). These receptor sequences come from a woman in her 30s who had recovered from COVID-19.

The chain uses TRBV7-7 and TRBJ2-6, with TRBD2 as a possible D gene (6 bases). Germline CDR1 reads SSHAT; CDR2 reads FNYEAQ (reference sequence). This CDR3 is built from 17 residues. V was shortened by 3 bases and J by 1 base, with 13 bases between the two germline ends. CDR3 coding DNA: TGTGCCAGCAGCTTGAAAGGGAGGAGGTCTGGGGCCAACGTCCTGACTTTC. Translation: CASSLKGRRSGANVLTF. The full variable domain, with the rest looked up from reference TRBV7-7 and TRBJ2-6, is GAGVSQSPRYKVTKRGQDVTLRCDPISSHATLYWYQQALGQGPEFLTYFNYEAQPDKSGLPSDRFSAERPEGSISTLTIQRTEQRDSAMYRCASSLKGRRSGANVLTFGAGSRLTVL.

This chain links TRBV6-2 or TRBV6-3 with TRBJ2-5, with D maybe TRBD1 (6 bases). Per the germline V gene, CDR1 is MNHEY and CDR2 is SVGEGT. Trimming pared 3 bases from V and 2 bases from J, leaving 13 bases between. The CDR3 covers 15 residues. The CDR3 spells CASSYWTDGQETQYF. The DNA for the CDR3 is TGTGCCAGCAGTTATTGGACAGATGGACAAGAGACCCAGTACTTC.

The chain combines TRBV2 with TRBJ2-5; tentatively, D is TRBD2 (5 bases). The germline CDR1 and CDR2 sequences are SNHLY and FYNNEI. Deletions cut 6 bases from V and 5 bases from J, with 16 bases between. This CDR3 has 14 amino acids. The CDR3 DNA is TGTGCCAGCAGGCGGGCGCTTGGGCCCGAGACCCAGTACTTC. Protein: CASRRALGPETQYF.

The chain recombines TRBV7-9 with TRBJ1-1; no clear D gene. The CDR3 spans 15 residues. V was cut by 5 bases and J by 1 base, with 14 bases left in between. CDR1 and CDR2 from the germline V gene are SEHNR and FQNEAQ (reference sequence). The CDR3 loop reads CASSPQRTANTEAFF. The CDR3 nucleotides read TGTGCCAGCAGCCCCCAGCGGACGGCGAACACTGAAGCTTTCTTT.

CDR3 in DNA: TGCAGCGCCTCGGACAGGGTTTGGGGGGAGCAGTACTTC. The encoded protein is CSASDRVWGEQYF. The rearrangement uses TRBV29-1 and TRBJ2-7, with 8 bases identical to TRBD1. With V trimmed by 7 bases and J by 7 bases, 12 bases remained unmatched. Germline V CDR1 and CDR2: SQVTM, ANQGSEA. The CDR3 spans 13 residues.

The gene calls are TRBV10-2 and TRBJ2-5, with TRBD2 matching over 14 bases. Germline V gene sequence: CDR1 WSHSY, CDR2 SAAADI. V dropped 2 bases and J dropped 4; count of bases not matched to a gene: 9. This CDR3 comprises 18 residues. The CDR3 coding sequence is TGCGCCAGCAGTGAGCCGGGACTAGCGGGAGAGGAATTAGAGACCCAGTACTTC. Its translation is CASSEPGLAGEELETQYF.

The gene calls are TRBV6-2 or TRBV6-3 and TRBJ2-7, with D maybe TRBD1 (6 bases). In germline, CDR1 is MNHEY, CDR2 SVGEGT. The CDR3 contains 17 residues. The V end was cut by 5 bases, the J end by 8 bases, with 28 bases between. As DNA, the CDR3 is TGTGCCAGCAGTGCCCTTCCGAAAGGGGGTATCCTACGGAAGCAGTACTTC. Amino acid sequence: CASSALPKGGILRKQYF.

CDR3 sequence (DNA): TGCGCCAGCAGCTTGGCCTCCCGGGGGGCAGGGGAAAAACTGTTTTTT. This sequence encodes CASSLASRGAGEKLFF. The chain carries TRBV5-1 and TRBJ1-4; D might be TRBD1 (6 bases). With 0 bases removed from V and 8 bases from J, the gap between germline ends came to 17 bases. CDR1 is SGHRS, CDR2 YFSETQ, per germline. CDR3 length: 16 amino acids.

The chain carries TRBV29-1 and TRBJ2-7; 7 bases fit TRBD1. The CDR3 is 15 amino acids. The germline CDR1 and CDR2 sequences are SQVTM and ANQGSEA. Germline trimming cut 2 bases from V and 2 bases from J; bases unmatched to any gene: 9. The CDR3 region is CSVEYDRAQAYEQYF. In DNA form, the CDR3 reads TGCAGCGTTGAATACGACAGGGCGCAAGCCTACGAGCAGTACTTC.

The rearrangement links TRBV19 to TRBJ2-1; possible D gene TRBD2, 6 bases. The V gene's germline CDR1 is LNHDA and CDR2 SQIVND (reference sequence). Trimming removed 10 bases at V and 7 bases at J, with 20 bases between. This CDR3 region has 14 residues. The CDR3, as DNA: TGTGCCACCACCCAAGCGGGTCTTCGGAATGAGCAGTTCTTC. Translation: CATTQAGLRNEQFF. Looking up the rest from reference TRBV19 and TRBJ2-1 gives the full variable domain: DGGITQSPKYLFRKEGQNVTLSCEQNLNHDAMYWYRQDPGQGLRLIYYSQIVNDFQKGDIAEGYSVSREKKESFPLTVTSAQKNPTAFYLCATTQAGLRNEQFFGPGTRLTVL.

The chain uses TRBV6-4 and TRBJ1-2; 10 bases line up with TRBD1. Germline-derived CDR1 and CDR2 are MRHNA and SNTAGT. The V segment lost 5 bases and the J segment 2 bases; nucleotides outside the gene matches: 11. CDR3 size: 17 residues. CDR3 sequence reads: CASSYYPTGGENYGYTF. CDR3 DNA: TGTGCCAGCAGTTACTACCCGACAGGGGGCGAGAACTATGGCTACACCTTC.

The chain has TRBV30 and TRBJ1-1, with TRBD1 as a possible D gene (5 bases). The CDR3 is 13 amino acids. Trimming shortened V by 3 bases and J by 3 bases, and 11 bases separated the two germline ends. Per the germline V gene, CDR1 is GTSNPN and CDR2 is SVGIG (reference sequence). CDR3 loop: CAWRRWGDTEAFF. The CDR3 DNA reads TGTGCCTGGAGACGGTGGGGGGACACTGAAGCTTTCTTT.

This chain joins TRBV10-2 and TRBJ2-3, with 11 bases aligning to TRBD1. The CDR3 is 13 amino acids. Losses at the gene ends were 8 bases for V and 3 bases for J; bases not matched to a gene: 1. The germline V gene encodes CDR1 WSHSY and CDR2 SAAADI. The DNA of the CDR3 is TGCGCCAGCGGGACAGGGGGAACAGATACGCAGTATTTT. Protein: CASGTGGTDTQYF.

The V gene is TRBV5-1, the J gene TRBJ2-1; 9 bases agree with TRBD1. The CDR3 consists of 13 residues. Trimming took 5 bases from V and 9 from J; bases not matched to a gene: 6. CDR1 and CDR2 from the germline V gene are SGHRS and YFSETQ. The CDR3 sequence is CASSFEQGAEQFF. The CDR3 coding sequence is TGCGCCAGCAGTTTTGAACAGGGGGCTGAGCAGTTCTTC.

V usage is TRBV7-2 and J usage is TRBJ1-1; TRBD1 aligns across 7 bases. Germline CDR1 is SGHTA and CDR2 is FQGNSA. V dropped 5 bases and J dropped 5; count of bases not matched to a gene: 5. The CDR3 is 13 amino acids. The CDR3 sequence is CASSGGGLTEAFF. CDR3 nucleotides: TGTGCCAGCAGCGGAGGGGGCCTGACTGAAGCTTTCTTT. Complete variable domain (other parts from reference TRBV7-2 and TRBJ1-1): GAGVSQSPSNKVTEKGKDVELRCDPISGHTALYWYRQSLGQGLEFLIYFQGNSAPDKSGLPSDRFSAERTGGSVSTLTIQRTQQEDSAVYLCASSGGGLTEAFFGQGTRLTVV.

This rearrangement joins TRBV7-9 to TRBJ1-2; D is undetermined. Looked up from germline, CDR1 is SEHNR and CDR2 is FQNEAQ (reference sequence). Trimming took off 0 bases at V and 2 bases at J, with 4 bases between the two ends. This CDR3 has 13 residues. This CDR3 is CASSLAGNYGYTF. Here the CDR3 DNA reads TGTGCCAGCAGCTTAGCCGGGAACTATGGCTACACCTTC.

The V call is TRBV3-1 (or the pseudogene TRBV3-2), the J call TRBJ2-2; 9 bases fit TRBD2. The CDR3 runs 16 residues. Germline assignment: CDR1 LGHDT and CDR2 YNNKEL (reference sequence). Losses at the gene ends were 4 bases for V and 0 bases for J; bases not matched to a gene: 3. The CDR3 reads CASSPRLAANTGELFF. The CDR3 DNA sequence: TGTGCCAGCAGCCCCCGACTAGCGGCGAACACCGGGGAGCTGTTTTTT.

J is TRBJ1-2 and V is TRBV7-9, with D perhaps matching TRBD1 (5 bases). The CDR3 sequence is 14 residues long. V dropped 4 bases and J dropped 4 bases, with 13 bases sitting between them. Germline CDR1 and CDR2: SEHNR and FQNEAQ (reference sequence). CDR3 in amino acids: CASSSRDSSYGYTF. Written as DNA, the CDR3 is TGTGCCAGCAGCTCCCGAGACAGCTCCTATGGCTACACCTTC.

The rearrangement joins TRBV7-2 to TRBJ1-6; D call uncertain. V shed 0 bases and J shed 10 bases, with 13 bases lying between them. Germline CDR1 reads SGHTA; CDR2 reads FQGNSA. The CDR3 consists of 15 residues. CDR3 coding DNA: TGTGCCAGCAGCTTAGCCGGGGTTGCAAACTCACCCCTCCACTTT. Its protein is CASSLAGVANSPLHF.

The chain combines TRBV5-1 with TRBJ2-3; D is ambiguous. CDR3 length: 14 residues. V was trimmed by 2 bases and J by 6 bases, leaving 13 bases between them. Germline values: CDR1 SGHRS, CDR2 YFSETQ. The CDR3 coding sequence is TGCGCCAGCAGCTTAGAACAGAAATGGGATACGCAGTATTTT. Translated, it gives CASSLEQKWDTQYF.

The CDR3 DNA reads TGTGCCAGCTCACTAACAGGGAGCAGTTCACCCCTCCACTTT. Translation: CASSLTGSSSPLHF. The chain recombines TRBV18 with TRBJ1-6, with D possibly being TRBD1 (6 bases). Looked up from germline, CDR1 is KGHSH and CDR2 is LQKENI. The CDR3 length is 14 residues. V was clipped by 4 bases and J by 9 bases, with 13 bases between them.

Of note for this clone: This CDR3 is also generated by other DNA sequences in the sample. CDR3 loop: CASSSTNYGYTF. The CDR3 bases are TGTGCCAGCTCATCGACAAACTATGGCTACACCTTC. V gene TRBV18 combines with J gene TRBJ1-2; D gene unclear. This CDR3 has 12 residues. The germline CDR1 and CDR2 sequences are KGHSH and LQKENI. The V gene lost 5 bases and the J gene lost 2 bases, with 6 bases spanning the gap.

This chain uses TRBV29-1 with TRBJ1-1; D uncertain. There are 14 residues in the CDR3. V was cut by 5 bases and J by 5 bases, with 18 bases left in between. The germline gives CDR1 SQVTM, CDR2 ANQGSEA. CDR3 sequence (DNA): TGCAGCGTTTTGATGCGAAGGTCAGGAACTGAAGCTTTCTTT. Protein product: CSVLMRRSGTEAFF.

V gene TRBV7-9 combines with J gene TRBJ1-1; 9 positions agree with TRBD1. Germline V CDR1 and CDR2: SEHNR, FQNEAQ (reference sequence). The V segment lost 8 bases and the J segment 5 bases; nucleotides outside the gene matches: 12. The CDR3 sequence is 15 residues long. The CDR3 DNA is TGTGCCAGCGTCAATTACAGGGGGCGGGGAACTGAAGCTTTCTTT. It encodes CASVNYRGRGTEAFF.

The rearrangement joins TRBV7-9 to TRBJ1-1; a possible D gene is TRBD1 (5 bases). V was shortened by 6 bases and J by 8 bases, with 16 bases between the two germline ends. Germline V CDR1 and CDR2: SEHNR, FQNEAQ (reference sequence). The CDR3 runs to 13 residues. This CDR3 is CASSGGVRSEAFF. For the CDR3, the DNA is TGTGCCAGCAGTGGGGGGGTCAGAAGCGAAGCTTTCTTT.

This clone was recorded a few times. The CDR3 loop is CSASGREEITDEQYF. CDR3 bases: TGCAGTGCTAGTGGCAGGGAAGAGATAACGGACGAGCAGTACTTC. This chain joins TRBV20-1 and TRBJ2-7, with D possibly matching TRBD1 (5 bases). V was trimmed by 3 bases and J by 5 bases, leaving 20 bases between them. Germline assignment: CDR1 DFQATT and CDR2 SNEGSKA (reference sequence). The CDR3 is 15 residues long.